Below, one T cell receptor (beta chain) is given with its context. The data belong to a study of blood T cell repertoires in COVID-19. Study in general: Samples representing acute and convalescent COVID-19 were sourced from the United States, Italy and Spain. In each case, the material was cDNA or gDNA derived from T cells, B-cell-depleted T cells, or PBMCs.

Germline V gene lookup returns CDR1 MNHEY and CDR2 SVGAGI. V gave up 1 base and J gave up 8 bases; unmatched junction bases: 7. This CDR3 has 16 amino acids. In the study's own analysis: Amplified reference gene primers provided the basis for estimating nucleated cell counts. TCRdb keeps only in-frame clones here, not all; method: immunoSEQ multiplex PCR. From that table come the V and J calls and clone size; the DNA was used to work out D and trimming. The sample has some 58,000 clones; approximately 80% are singletons. Sequencing input: peripheral blood. V usage is TRBV6-5 and J usage is TRBJ2-1, with 11 bases matching TRBD2. The clonotype was recovered from a human donor in a cohort sampled during active COVID-19. The CDR3 sequence: CASSYYSGGAKDEQFF. CDR3 coding DNA: TGTGCCAGCAGTTACTATAGCGGGGGGGCTAAGGATGAGCAGTTCTTC.